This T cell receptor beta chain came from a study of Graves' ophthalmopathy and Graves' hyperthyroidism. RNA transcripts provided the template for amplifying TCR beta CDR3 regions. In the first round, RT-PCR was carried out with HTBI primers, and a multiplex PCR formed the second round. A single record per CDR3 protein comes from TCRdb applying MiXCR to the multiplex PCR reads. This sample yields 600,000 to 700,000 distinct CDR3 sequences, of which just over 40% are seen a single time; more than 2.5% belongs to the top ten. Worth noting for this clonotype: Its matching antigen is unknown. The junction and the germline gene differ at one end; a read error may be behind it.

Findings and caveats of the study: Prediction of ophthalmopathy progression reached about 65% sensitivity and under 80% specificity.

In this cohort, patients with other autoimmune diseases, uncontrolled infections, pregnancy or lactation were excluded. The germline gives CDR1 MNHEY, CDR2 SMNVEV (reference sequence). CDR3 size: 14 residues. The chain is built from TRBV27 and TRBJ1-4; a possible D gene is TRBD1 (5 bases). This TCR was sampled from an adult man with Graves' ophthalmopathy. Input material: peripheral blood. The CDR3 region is CARSLMEPGEKLFF. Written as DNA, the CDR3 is TGTGCCAGGAGTTTGATGGAACCAGGGGAAAAACTGTTTTTT.